This TCR beta chain was identified during a study of blood T cell repertoires in COVID-19. Germline-derived CDR1 and CDR2 are SGHRS and YFSETQ. The CDR3 has 14 amino acids. Trimming cost V 3 bases and J 3 bases; bases outside gene matches: 1. TCRdb keeps only in-frame clones here, not all; method: immunoSEQ multiplex PCR. The sample lists around 500,000 clones, roughly nine tenths occurring once. Worth noting for this clone: Other DNA sequences within the sample encode an identical CDR3.

Among Cohort 3 donors, those recovered had two negative PCRs, clearance, or symptom resolution. Sequenced sample: PBMCs or T cells enriched from blood (not recorded which). V gene TRBV5-1 combines with J gene TRBJ2-5, with 11 nucleotides matching TRBD1. The source of this sequence is a woman aged 55-69 years who had recovered from COVID-19. The CDR3: CASSWTGGEETQYF. The CDR3 bases are TGCGCCAGCAGCTGGACAGGGGGCGAAGAGACCCAGTACTTC.